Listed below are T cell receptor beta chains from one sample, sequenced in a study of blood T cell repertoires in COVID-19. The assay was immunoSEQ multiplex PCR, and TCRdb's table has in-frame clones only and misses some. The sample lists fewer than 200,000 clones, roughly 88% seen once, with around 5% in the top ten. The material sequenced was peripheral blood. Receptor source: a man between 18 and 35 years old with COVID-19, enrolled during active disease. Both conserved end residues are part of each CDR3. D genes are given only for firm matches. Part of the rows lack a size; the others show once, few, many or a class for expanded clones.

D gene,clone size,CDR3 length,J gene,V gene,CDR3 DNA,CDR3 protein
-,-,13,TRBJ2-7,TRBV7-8,TGTGCCAGCAGCCCAGCTTCACTATACGAGCAGTACTTC,CASSPASLYEQYF
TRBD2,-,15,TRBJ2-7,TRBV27,TGTGCCAGCAGTTTCGAGGCTAGCGGGAGCTACGAGCAGTACTTC,CASSFEASGSYEQYF
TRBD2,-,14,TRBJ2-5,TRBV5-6,TGTGCCAGCAGCAGGGGACTAGTCCAAGAGACCCAGTACTTC,CASSRGLVQETQYF
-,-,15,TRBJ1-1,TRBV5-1,TGCGCCAGCAGCCCGGCGGGGGGGCGCGGCACTGAAGCTTTCTTT,CASSPAGGRGTEAFF
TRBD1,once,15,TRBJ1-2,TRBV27,TGTGCCAGCAGTCCTCAGGGACAGGGGGTCGATGGCTACACCTTC,CASSPQGQGVDGYTF
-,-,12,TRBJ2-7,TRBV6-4,TGTGCCAGCAGTGACTCTCTCCTAGAGCAGTACTTC,CASSDSLLEQYF
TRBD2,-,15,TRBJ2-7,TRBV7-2,TGTGCCAGCAGCGGACAGGGACTAGCGGGATACGAGCAGTACTTC,CASSGQGLAGYEQYF
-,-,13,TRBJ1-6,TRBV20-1,TGCAGTGCTAGTAACAGGGAGGGATCACCCCTCCACTTT,CSASNREGSPLHF
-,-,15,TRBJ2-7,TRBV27,TGTGCCAGCAGTTTAAGCCCTGGTAGCTCCTACGAGCAGTACTTC,CASSLSPGSSYEQYF
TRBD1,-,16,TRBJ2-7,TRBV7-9,TGTGCCAGCAGCCAAGGCGGAGACAGGGTCCCGGGGGAGCAGTACTTC,CASSQGGDRVPGEQYF
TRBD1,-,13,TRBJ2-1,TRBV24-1,TGTGCCACTACAGGGGATCGCGGGAATGAGCAGTTCTTC,CATTGDRGNEQFF
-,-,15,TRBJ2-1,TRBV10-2,TGCGCCAGCAGTGAGTTCTCCAGCTCCTACAATGAGCAGTTCTTC,CASSEFSSSYNEQFF
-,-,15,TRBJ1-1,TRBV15,TGTGCCACCAGCAGAGATGGAGGGATGAACACTGAAGCTTTCTTT,CATSRDGGMNTEAFF
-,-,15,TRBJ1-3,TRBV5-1,TGCGCCAGCAGCCCGGGAACGGCCTCTGGAAACACCATATATTTT,CASSPGTASGNTIYF
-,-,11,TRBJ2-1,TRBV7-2,TGTGCCAGCAACATTTACAATGAGCAGTTCTTC,CASNIYNEQFF
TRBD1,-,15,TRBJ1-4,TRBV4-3,TGCGCCAGCAGCCCCGGACAGGGGGGAAATGAAAAACTGTTTTTT,CASSPGQGGNEKLFF
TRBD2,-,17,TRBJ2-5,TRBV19,TGTGCCAGTAGTATGCCAACTAGCGGGAGGGCGTCAGAGACCCAGTACTTC,CASSMPTSGRASETQYF
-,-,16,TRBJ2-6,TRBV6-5,TGTGCCAGCAGTTACTCCGTCGGCGGTGGGGCCAACGTCCTGACTTTC,CASSYSVGGGANVLTF
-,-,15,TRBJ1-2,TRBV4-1,TGCGCCAGCAGCCAAGCCAACAGGGCTGGAAGTGGCTACACCTTC,CASSQANRAGSGYTF
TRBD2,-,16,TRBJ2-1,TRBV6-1,TGTGCCAGCAGTGTTTCCGGGACTAGCGGGATACTTGAGCAGTTCTTC,CASSVSGTSGILEQFF
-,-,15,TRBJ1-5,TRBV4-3,TGCGCCAGCAGTCCCGATGTCGGGAACAATCAGCCCCAGCATTTT,CASSPDVGNNQPQHF
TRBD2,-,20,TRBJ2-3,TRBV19,TGTGCCAGTAGTATACCCCCCCTAGCGGGAGGGCCCATTCCCACAGATACGCAGTATTTT,CASSIPPLAGGPIPTDTQYF
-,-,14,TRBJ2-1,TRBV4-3,TGCGCCAGCAGCCAAGGCGAAGCGTGGAATGAGCAGTTCTTC,CASSQGEAWNEQFF
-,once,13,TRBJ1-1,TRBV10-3,TGTGCCATCAGTGATTCAGGGTCCACTGAAGCTTTCTTT,CAISDSGSTEAFF
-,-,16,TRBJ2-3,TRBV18,TGTGCCAGCTCACCGGGGTTAGGCGGGAACACAGATACGCAGTATTTT,CASSPGLGGNTDTQYF
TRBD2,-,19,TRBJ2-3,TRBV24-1,TGTGCCACCAGTGATTCAGGGACTAGCGGGAGTCATCGTCCAGATACGCAGTATTTT,CATSDSGTSGSHRPDTQYF
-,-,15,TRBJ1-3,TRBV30,TGTGCCTGGAGTCGTACAGGTACCTCTGGAAACACCATATATTTT,CAWSRTGTSGNTIYF
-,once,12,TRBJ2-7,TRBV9,TGTGCCAGCAGCGCACAGGGTCGCGAGCAGTACTTC,CASSAQGREQYF
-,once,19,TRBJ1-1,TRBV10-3,TGTGCCATCAGTGAGTCGTTCTATAGGGGACAACGTCAGAACACTGAAGCTTTCTTT,CAISESFYRGQRQNTEAFF
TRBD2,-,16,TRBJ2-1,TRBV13,TGTGCCAGCAGCTTCGGAGGGAGGGCAGCCTACAATGAGCAGTTCTTC,CASSFGGRAAYNEQFF
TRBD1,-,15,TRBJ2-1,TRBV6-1,TGTGCCAGCAGTGACGACAGGGGATGGTACAATGAGCAGTTCTTC,CASSDDRGWYNEQFF
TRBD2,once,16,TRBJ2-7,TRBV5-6,TGTGCCAGCAGCCTGGGACTAGCAGTAAAGGGGGACGAGCAGTACTTC,CASSLGLAVKGDEQYF
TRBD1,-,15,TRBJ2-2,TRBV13,TGTGCCAGCGGGCTCGGACAGGGATTAGCCGGGGAGCTGTTTTTT,CASGLGQGLAGELFF